The TCR beta chain described here comes from a study of blood T cell repertoires in COVID-19. Study-wide background: From T cells, B-cell-depleted T cells, or PBMCs came the material, which was cDNA or gDNA.

Participants had their cohort set by participant-reported clinical history. Profiling relied on immunoSEQ multiplex PCR, and the TCRdb table lists in-frame clones only, not all of them. The data hold around 280,000 clones, with 70% to 90% observed a single time. Between the trimmed V and J ends, which lost 5 bases and 2 bases, there was a span of 16 bases. From germline, CDR1 is MDHEN and CDR2 SYDVKM. This CDR3 is 15 amino acids long. The source of this sequence is a woman in her thirties or forties who had recovered from COVID-19. This chain uses TRBV28 with TRBJ2-7; D is perhaps TRBD2 (6 bases). The specimen was PBMCs or T cells enriched from blood (not recorded which). This chain's CDR3 is CASSPPREVTYEQYF. In DNA, the CDR3 is TGTGCCAGCAGTCCCCCCAGGGAGGTTACCTACGAGCAGTACTTC.